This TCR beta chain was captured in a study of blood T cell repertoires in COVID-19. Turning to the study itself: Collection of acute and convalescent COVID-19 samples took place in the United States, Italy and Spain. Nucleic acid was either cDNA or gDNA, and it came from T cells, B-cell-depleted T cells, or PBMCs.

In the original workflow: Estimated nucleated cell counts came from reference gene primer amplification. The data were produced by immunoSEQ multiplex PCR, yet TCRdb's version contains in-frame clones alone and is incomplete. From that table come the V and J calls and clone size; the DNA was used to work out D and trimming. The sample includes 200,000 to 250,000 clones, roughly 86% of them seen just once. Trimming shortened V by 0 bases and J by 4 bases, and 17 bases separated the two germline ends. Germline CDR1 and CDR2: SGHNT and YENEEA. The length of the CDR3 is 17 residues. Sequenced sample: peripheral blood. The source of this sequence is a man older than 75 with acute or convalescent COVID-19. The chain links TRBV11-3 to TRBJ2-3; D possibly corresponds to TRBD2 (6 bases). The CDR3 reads CASSLEGTSRPADTQYF. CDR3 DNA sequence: TGTGCCAGCAGCTTAGAGGGTACTAGCCGGCCCGCAGATACGCAGTATTTT.